The T cell receptor beta chain under discussion was sequenced for a study of cytomegalovirus exposure and HLA in healthy donors. This clone was observed once. Its cognate antigen is unknown. Use of 60 Vbeta and 13 Jbeta primers characterized the PCR. Sequenced by immunoSEQ multiplex PCR; TCRdb stores in-frame clones only, minus some. The table has nearly 110,000 clones, about 81% seen once. The CDR3 runs 13 residues. Trimming took 5 bases from V and 1 from J, leaving 8 bases between them. Per the germline V gene, CDR1 is MNHNS and CDR2 is SASEGT. Study-wide results and limits: Associated with cytomegalovirus, according to the listing, were 150 to 200 TCR beta chains. In an earlier analysis, in roughly 600 donors, most V segments appeared productive either ~87% or ~30% of the time.

The sequence was collected from a man aged 25 to 45 in good health and CMV-seropositive. Input material: PBMCs. V is TRBV6-1 and J is TRBJ1-1, with D perhaps matching TRBD1 (6 bases). CDR3 residues: CASSTGRNTEAFF. For the CDR3, the DNA is TGTGCCAGCAGTACAGGGAGGAACACTGAAGCTTTCTTT.